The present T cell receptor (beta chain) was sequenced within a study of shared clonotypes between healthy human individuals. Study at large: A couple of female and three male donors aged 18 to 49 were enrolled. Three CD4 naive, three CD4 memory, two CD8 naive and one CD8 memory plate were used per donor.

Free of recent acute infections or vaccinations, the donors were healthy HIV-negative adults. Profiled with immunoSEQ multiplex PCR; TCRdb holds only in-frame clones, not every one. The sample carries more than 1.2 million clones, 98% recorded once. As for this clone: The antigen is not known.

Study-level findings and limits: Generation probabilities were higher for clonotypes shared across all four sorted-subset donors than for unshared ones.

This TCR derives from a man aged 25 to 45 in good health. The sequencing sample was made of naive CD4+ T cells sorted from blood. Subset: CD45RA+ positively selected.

The DNA for the CDR3 is TGTGCCAGCAGCCTCCGGGGACAGGGGGAGTGGGAGACCCAGTACTTC. It encodes CASSLRGQGEWETQYF. The V call is TRBV11-3, the J call TRBJ2-5, with TRBD1 matching over 11 bases. Unmatched junction bases numbered 10, after V lost 5 bases and J lost 5 bases. Germline lookup yields CDR1 SGHNT and CDR2 YENEEA. The CDR3 runs to 16 residues.